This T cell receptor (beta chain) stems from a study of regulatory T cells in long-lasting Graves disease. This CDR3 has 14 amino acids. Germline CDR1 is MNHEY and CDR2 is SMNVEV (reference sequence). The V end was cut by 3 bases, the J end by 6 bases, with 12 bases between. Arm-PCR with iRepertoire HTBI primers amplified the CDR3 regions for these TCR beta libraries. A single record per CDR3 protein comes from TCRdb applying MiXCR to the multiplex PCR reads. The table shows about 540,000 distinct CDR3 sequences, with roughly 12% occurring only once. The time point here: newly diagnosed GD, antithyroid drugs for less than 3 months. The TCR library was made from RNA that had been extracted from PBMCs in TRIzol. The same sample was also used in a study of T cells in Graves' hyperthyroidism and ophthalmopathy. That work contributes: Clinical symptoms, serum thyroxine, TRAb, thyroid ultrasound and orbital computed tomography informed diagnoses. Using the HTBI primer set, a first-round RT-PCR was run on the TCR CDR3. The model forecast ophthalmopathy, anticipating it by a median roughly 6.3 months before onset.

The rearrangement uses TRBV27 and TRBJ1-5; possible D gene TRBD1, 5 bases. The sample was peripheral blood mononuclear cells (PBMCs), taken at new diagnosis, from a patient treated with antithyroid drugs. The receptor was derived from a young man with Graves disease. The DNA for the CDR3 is TGTGCCAGCAGTTTCCAGGGACGGGGTCAGCCCCAGCATTTT. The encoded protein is CASSFQGRGQPQHF.